This T cell receptor (beta chain) was documented in a study of blood T cell repertoires in COVID-19. Overall study: Researchers got acute and convalescent COVID-19 samples from the United States, Italy and Spain. PBMCs, B-cell-depleted T cells, or T cells were the source of the cDNA or gDNA that made up the material.

Under the authors' procedure: For nucleated cells, counts were estimated from reference gene primer amplification. Only in-frame clones appear in the TCRdb table, and some are missing; sequencing was by immunoSEQ multiplex PCR. Clone size and V and J calls were adopted from that table, with D and trimming inferred from the DNA. The sample records tens of thousands of clones, 80% to 95% being singletons. This clone occurred a few times. V lost 4 bases and J lost 1, with 8 bases in between. The CDR3 spans 13 residues. The germline gives CDR1 SQVTM, CDR2 ANQGSEA. The sequenced sample consisted of peripheral blood. The chain combines TRBV29-1 with TRBJ1-5; maybe TRBD1 (6 bases). This receptor was identified in a human donor with active COVID-19. The donor label of this sample is uncertain. The CDR3 spells CSVADRSNQPQHF. The CDR3 coding sequence is TGCAGCGTTGCCGACAGGAGCAATCAGCCCCAGCATTTT.